This T cell receptor beta chain was retrieved from a study of CD8+CD57+ T cells in acquired aplastic anemia. Looking at the study overall: Recorded DNA amounts for sorted CD4+ and CD8+ cells had an average of around 3.5 ug.

According to the study, genomic DNA was the template for TCR beta VDJ and CDR3 profiling. Using its own MiXCR run on the reads, TCRdb lists one record per CDR3 protein. The table has more than 250,000 distinct CDR3 sequences, 55% to 65% seen once. Regarding the study as a whole: Patient and control CD8+ Simpson's diversity was not significantly different. Patients and controls had in common approximately 28 CD8+ CDR3 sequences.

As to this clonotype: What it binds is unknown.

The V end was cut by 5 bases, the J end by 3 bases, with 11 bases between. The CDR3 runs to 13 residues. The material sequenced was sorted CD4+, CD8+, or CD8+CD57+ T cells (not recorded which) from PBMCs. The rearrangement links TRBV12-3 or TRBV12-4 to TRBJ2-7; no reliable D call. The TCR originated in a human donor with severe aplastic anemia or a healthy control (not recorded which). DNA for the CDR3: TGTGCCAGCAGTCTCCAGGCTAGCTACGAGCAGTACTTC. Encoded protein: CASSLQASYEQYF.